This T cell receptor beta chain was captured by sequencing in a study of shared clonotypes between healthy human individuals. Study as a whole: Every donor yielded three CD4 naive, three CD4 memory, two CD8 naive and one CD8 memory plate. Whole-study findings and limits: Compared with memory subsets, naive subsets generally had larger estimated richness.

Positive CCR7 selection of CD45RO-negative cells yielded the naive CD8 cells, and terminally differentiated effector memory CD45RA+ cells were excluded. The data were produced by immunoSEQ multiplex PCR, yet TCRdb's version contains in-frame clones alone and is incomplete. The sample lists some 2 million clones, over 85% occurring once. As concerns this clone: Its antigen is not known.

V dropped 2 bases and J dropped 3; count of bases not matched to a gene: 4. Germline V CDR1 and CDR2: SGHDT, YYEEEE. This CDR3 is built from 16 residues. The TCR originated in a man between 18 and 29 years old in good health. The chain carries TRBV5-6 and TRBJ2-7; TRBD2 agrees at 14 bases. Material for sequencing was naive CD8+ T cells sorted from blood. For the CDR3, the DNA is TGTGCCAGCAGCTTCTCCGGACTAGCGGGGGGCTACGAGCAGTACTTC. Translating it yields CASSFSGLAGGYEQYF. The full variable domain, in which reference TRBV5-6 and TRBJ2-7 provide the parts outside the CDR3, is DAGVTQSPTHLIKTRGQQVTLRCSPKSGHDTVSWYQQALGQGPQFIFQYYEEEERQRGNFPDRFSGHQFPNYSSELNVNALLLGDSALYLCASSFSGLAGGYEQYFGPGTRLTVT.